This T cell receptor (beta chain) was recovered during a study of blood T cell repertoires in COVID-19. For the study at large: Acute and convalescent COVID-19 samples came from the United States, Italy and Spain. In each case, the material was cDNA or gDNA derived from T cells, B-cell-depleted T cells, or PBMCs.

Trimming took 1 base from V and 8 from J, leaving 15 bases between them. Germline loops: CDR1 SGHDT, CDR2 YYEEEE. The CDR3 is made up of 14 amino acids. The age range of participants was 18 to 89 years, with residence in about two dozen US areas. Authors' data handling: Using reference gene primer amplification, nucleated cell counts were estimated. The method was immunoSEQ multiplex PCR; TCRdb's version includes in-frame clones alone and lacks a portion of them. V, J and clone size are taken as reported in that table, and D and trimming were inferred from the DNA itself. This sample has about 50,000 clones, with more than 75% found just once.

Sequenced: PBMCs or T cells enriched from blood (not recorded which). This TCR came from a woman between 45 and 65 years old with acute COVID-19. This chain uses TRBV5-6 with TRBJ1-2; D remains ambiguous. CDR3 nucleotide sequence: TGTGCCAGCAGCTTGTATGGCACCCCGCTGGGCTACACCTTC. It yields the protein CASSLYGTPLGYTF.